This TCR beta chain comes out of a study of human T cells and chemical hapten exposure. Study-wide background: Patients having alopecia areata, totalis or universalis were mostly female. Study-level findings and limits: High-frequency TCRs, those above 1 in 1000, stayed the same after DPC sensitization.

Remarks on this clonotype: Its antigen is as yet unknown.

This sample's time point: patch test 3, about 24 weeks after DPC sensitization. The sample's treatment: therapeutic diphenylcyclopropenone sensitization with weekly scalp DPC. With 0 bases removed from V and 3 bases from J, the gap between germline ends came to 15 bases. CDR3 size: 15 residues. Germline loops: CDR1 DFQATT, CDR2 SNEGSKA (reference sequence). Unique molecular identifiers were affixed to discrete cDNA molecules within the library. In TCRdb, the RACE reads were re-called with MiXCR into one record per CDR3 protein. The sample includes about 190,000 distinct CDR3 sequences, about 25% of them seen just once.

Sequencing used whole blood, obtained in connection with sensitization to the hapten diphenylcyclopropenone (DPC). The V and J genes are TRBV20-1 and TRBJ2-7; no clear D. The clonotype originates from a woman between 40 and 55 years old with alopecia areata. Some clones in this sample may be carry-over from other donors' samples. Written as DNA, the CDR3 is TGCAGTGCTAGAGACCACCTGGGATTAAACTACGAGCAGTACTTC. It encodes CSARDHLGLNYEQYF.